This T cell receptor beta chain was obtained from a study of monozygotic twins with inflammatory bowel disease. The CDR3 consists of 16 residues. Germline V gene lookup returns CDR1 SGHRS and CDR2 YFSETQ. During cDNA synthesis, UMIs that each contained a 6-nucleotide sample barcode were added by means of template switching. TCRdb re-called the 5' RACE reads and catalogs CDR3 proteins one per entry, DNA excluded. This table holds approximately 380,000 distinct CDR3 sequences. The V call is TRBV5-1, the J call TRBJ1-4; TCRdb names TRBD1, which stays unverified in the absence of DNA. The clonotype originates from a human donor with ulcerative colitis or Crohn's disease, or a healthy co-twin of an affected twin (not recorded which). Sequencing was carried out using blood. This CDR3 reads CASSTRTNPTNEKLFF.